Here is one T cell receptor (beta chain) with its context. CDR3 size: 13 residues. Germline CDR1 DFQATT, CDR2 SNEGSKA (reference sequence). After removal of 1 base from V and 6 bases from J, the junction contained 5 bases not matched to a gene. The data derive from a study of blood T cells in healthy people across ages. Next came a second PCR, run for about 7 to 11 cycles, which used a sample-barcoded 5' primer along with a J-beta primer mix. TCRdb re-analysed the 5' RACE reads in MiXCR, keeping a single row per CDR3 protein. This table holds 1 million or so distinct CDR3 sequences, 40% to 55% found once.

The J gene is TRBJ2-7, the V gene TRBV20-1, with 8 bases identical to TRBD2. The receptor was isolated from a woman aged 60 to 75 in good health. The sequenced sample was blood. The CDR3 protein is CSARGAGGVEQYF. CDR3 DNA: TGCAGTGCTAGAGGGGCGGGGGGCGTCGAGCAGTACTTC.